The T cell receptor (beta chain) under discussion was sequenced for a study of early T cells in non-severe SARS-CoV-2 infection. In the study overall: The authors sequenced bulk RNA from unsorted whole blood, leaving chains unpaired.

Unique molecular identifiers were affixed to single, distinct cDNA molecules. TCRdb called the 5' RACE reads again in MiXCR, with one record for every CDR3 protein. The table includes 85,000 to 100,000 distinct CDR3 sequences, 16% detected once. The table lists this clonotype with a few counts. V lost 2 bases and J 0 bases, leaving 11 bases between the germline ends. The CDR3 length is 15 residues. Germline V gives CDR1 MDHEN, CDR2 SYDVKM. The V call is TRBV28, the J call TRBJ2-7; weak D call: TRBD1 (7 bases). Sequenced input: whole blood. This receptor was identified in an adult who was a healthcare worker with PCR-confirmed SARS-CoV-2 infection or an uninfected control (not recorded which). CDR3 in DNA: TGTGCCAGCAGTTTACAGGGGGGATTCTCCTACGAGCAGTACTTC. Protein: CASSLQGGFSYEQYF.